The 12 T cell receptor beta chains listed next were all sequenced from one sample in a study of T-cell reconstitution after alpha-beta-depleted transplantation in children. Library preparation (for TCRbeta) was performed with unique molecular identifiers. In TCRdb, the PCR reads were re-called with MiXCR into one record per CDR3 protein. The sample comprises around 87,000 distinct CDR3 sequences, more than 7% of which are singletons, and roughly 6.9% rests with the top ten. Specimen: PBMCs from the stem cell graft donor, collected from the stem cell graft. Receptor source: a human donor who donated a stem cell graft to a child with congenital amegakaryocytic thrombocytopenia.

This clonotype occurred many times. The chain has TRBV29-1 and TRBJ2-7, with 13 nucleotides matching TRBD2. The germline gives CDR1 SQVTM, CDR2 ANQGSEA. CDR3 size: 15 residues. Trimming at V came to 6 bases and at J to 0 bases, leaving 5 bases not matched to a gene. The CDR3 loop is CSVVTSGGISYEQYF. Here the CDR3 DNA reads TGCAGCGTGGTGACTAGCGGGGGGATCTCCTACGAGCAGTACTTC.

This clonotype was picked up many times. The chain's CDR3 is CASSFQGEQETQYF. CDR3 sequence (DNA): TGCGCCAGCAGCTTCCAGGGGGAACAAGAGACCCAGTACTTC. This sequence joins TRBV5-1 and TRBJ2-5; 7 nucleotides align to TRBD1. This CDR3 has 14 residues. Germline CDR1 SGHRS, CDR2 YFSETQ. V was pared by 2 bases and J by 2 bases, with 3 bases of the junction left unmatched.

This clonotype was detected ten times or more. The chain has TRBV12-3 or TRBV12-4 and TRBJ2-7; 12 nucleotides agree with TRBD1. The junction had 7 bases not matched to a gene; V was cut back by 7 bases and J by 3 bases. The CDR3 totals 15 residues. This CDR3 is CASKPGTGGVYEQYF. DNA for the CDR3: TGTGCCAGCAAACCGGGGACAGGGGGCGTCTACGAGCAGTACTTC.

This clonotype was picked up a small number of times. This chain joins TRBV5-1 and TRBJ2-3; D gene unclear. The CDR3 length is 13 residues. Trimming took 7 bases from V and 1 from J, leaving 10 bases between them. The germline V gene encodes CDR1 SGHRS and CDR2 YFSETQ. In DNA, the CDR3 is TGCGCCAGCGGGCAGTTCGGCACAGATACGCAGTATTTT. Amino acid sequence: CASGQFGTDTQYF. Looking up the rest from reference TRBV5-1 and TRBJ2-3 gives the full variable domain: KAGVTQTPRYLIKTRGQQVTLSCSPISGHRSVSWYQQTPGQGLQFLFEYFSETQRNKGNFPGRFSGRQFSNSRSEMNVSTLELGDSALYLCASGQFGTDTQYFGPGTRLTVL.

This clonotype was recorded at least ten times. The chain is built from TRBV5-6 and TRBJ2-7; tentative D call: TRBD2 (5 bases). In germline, CDR1 is SGHDT, CDR2 YYEEEE. The CDR3 covers 16 residues. Trimming cost V 4 bases and J 2 bases, with 19 bases left between them. The CDR3 coding sequence is TGTGCCAGCAGCGTGGGTGACTATTCCCTAACCTACGAGCAGTACTTC. It codes for CASSVGDYSLTYEQYF.

This clonotype was found many times. CDR3 sequence reads: CASSPSVGREQYF. The CDR3 nucleotides read TGTGCCAGCAGCCCTAGCGTGGGCCGCGAGCAGTACTTC. The chain is built from TRBV12-3 or TRBV12-4 and TRBJ2-7; TRBD2 is a possible D gene (6 bases). V lost 6 bases and J lost 6, with 15 bases in between. This CDR3 spans 13 amino acids.

This clonotype was found many times. The rearrangement links TRBV9 to TRBJ1-4; no clear D. Trimming shortened V by 0 bases and J by 7 bases, and 7 bases separated the two germline ends. Germline lookup yields CDR1 SGDLS and CDR2 YYNGEE. The CDR3 spans 13 residues. CDR3 bases: TGTGCCAGCAGCGTAGGTTGGGGTGAAAAACTGTTTTTT. Amino acids: CASSVGWGEKLFF.

In its sample, this clonotype was seen many times. The chain links TRBV7-2 to TRBJ1-1; D perhaps matches TRBD1 (6 bases). The CDR3 sequence is 11 residues long. Germline V gene lookup returns CDR1 SGHTA and CDR2 FQGNSA. V was cut by 0 bases and J by 10 bases, with 6 bases left in between. The CDR3 is CASSLADRAFF. CDR3 bases: TGTGCCAGCAGCTTAGCGGACAGAGCTTTCTTT.

CDR3 in DNA: TGTGCCAGCAGCGAGGGACTAGCGGTAAATGAGCAGTTCTTC. Its protein product is CASSEGLAVNEQFF. V and J are TRBV7-2 and TRBJ2-1; TRBD2 aligns across 11 bases. V trimming: 5 bases; J trimming: 7 bases; junction bases outside the gene matches: 4. Looked up from germline, CDR1 is SGHTA and CDR2 is FQGNSA. The CDR3 sequence is 14 residues long.

This clonotype was detected ten times or more. The chain recombines TRBV5-1 with TRBJ2-1; possible D gene TRBD2, 5 bases. Per the germline V gene, CDR1 is SGHRS and CDR2 is YFSETQ. The CDR3 loop spans 12 amino acids. Between the trimmed V and J ends, which lost 5 bases and 4 bases, there was a span of 7 bases. The CDR3 nucleotides read TGCGCCAGCAGTTCGGGGTACAATGAGCAGTTCTTC. This translates into CASSSGYNEQFF. Together with reference TRBV5-1 and TRBJ2-1, the CDR3 gives the full variable domain: KAGVTQTPRYLIKTRGQQVTLSCSPISGHRSVSWYQQTPGQGLQFLFEYFSETQRNKGNFPGRFSGRQFSNSRSEMNVSTLELGDSALYLCASSSGYNEQFFGPGTRLTVL.

The count of this clonotype is one. A much bigger clone sits one base away, suggesting this may be a read error. This chain joins TRBV24-1 and TRBJ1-3; D remains unclear. The CDR3 extends over 13 amino acids. Germline V lookup: CDR1 KGHDR, CDR2 SFDVKD. This chain's CDR3 is CPTRSTGGNTIYF. The DNA of the CDR3 is TGTCCCACCAGGTCGACGGGAGGAAACACCATATATTTT.

The table lists this clonotype with many counts. V gene TRBV10-3 combines with J gene TRBJ2-7; 8 positions agree with TRBD1. Germline V gene data show CDR1 as ENHRY and CDR2 as SYGVKD. This CDR3 is 12 amino acids long. V shed 10 bases, J shed 2 bases, and the junction held 4 bases outside the gene matches. The DNA for the CDR3 is TGTGCCACCGGGACAGGTACCTACGAGCAGTACTTC. Protein: CATGTGTYEQYF.